These 7 T cell receptor beta chains originate from one sample sequenced in a study of blood T cell repertoires in COVID-19. Some clones are missing from TCRdb's copy, which holds only in-frame ones; the method was immunoSEQ multiplex PCR. Among around 200,000 clones listed, about 84% were seen once. Sequenced input: peripheral blood. The receptor set was obtained from a human donor in a cohort sampled during active COVID-19.

The chain couples TRBV5-1 to TRBJ1-5; 8 bases align to TRBD1. The CDR3 covers 13 residues. The V and J ends lost 4 bases and 4 bases, in that order; junction bases with no gene match: 1. Germline V gene sequence: CDR1 SGHRS, CDR2 YFSETQ. The chain's CDR3 is CASSRTGNQPQHF. The CDR3 nucleotides read TGCGCCAGCAGCAGGACAGGGAATCAGCCCCAGCATTTT.

The chain links TRBV5-6 to TRBJ1-3, with 7 bases aligning to TRBD1. There are 15 residues in the CDR3. Unmatched junction bases numbered 0, after V lost 0 bases and J lost 0 bases. Per germline, CDR1 SGHDT and CDR2 YYEEEE. CDR3 protein: CASSLDRGSGNTIYF. The CDR3 coding sequence is TGTGCCAGCAGCTTGGACAGGGGCTCTGGAAACACCATATATTTT.

The rearrangement joins TRBV7-3 to TRBJ1-1, with D possibly matching TRBD1 (5 bases). The CDR3 is 15 residues long. The V gene's germline CDR1 is SGHTA and CDR2 FQGTGA. V lost 5 bases and J 3 bases, leaving 16 bases between the germline ends. DNA of the CDR3: TGTGCCAGCAGCCCAGCGGGGGAGAGGGACACTGAAGCTTTCTTT. This sequence encodes CASSPAGERDTEAFF.

This clone was recorded once. V usage is TRBV30 and J usage is TRBJ1-1; 8 bases agree with TRBD1. CDR3 length: 14 residues. The V gene's germline CDR1 is GTSNPN and CDR2 SVGIG (reference sequence). Germline trimming cut 7 bases from V and 4 bases from J; bases unmatched to any gene: 11. In DNA, the CDR3 is TGTGCCTTATCGACAGGGGACGGTTCCACTGAAGCTTTCTTT. Protein sequence: CALSTGDGSTEAFF.

This chain connects TRBV6-1 to TRBJ2-6; tentatively, D is TRBD1 (6 bases). The germline V and J ends were trimmed by 4 bases and 2 bases, with 12 bases remaining between them. The CDR3 loop spans 16 amino acids. CDR1 and CDR2 (germline): MNHNS, SASEGT. CDR3 sequence: CASSVQGRAGANVLTF. Here the CDR3 DNA reads TGTGCCAGCAGTGTACAGGGACGAGCTGGGGCCAACGTCCTGACTTTC.

Only one count was recorded for this clone. The chain employs TRBV10-3 and TRBJ1-2; tentatively, D is TRBD1 (5 bases). Trimming took 6 bases from V and 8 from J, leaving 16 bases between them. The CDR3 is 13 amino acids. Germline loops: CDR1 ENHRY, CDR2 SYGVKD. CDR3 amino acids: CAISQGPQGGYTF. The CDR3 nucleotides are TGTGCCATCAGCCAGGGCCCCCAAGGGGGCTACACCTTC.

The chain links TRBV7-9 to TRBJ2-3; 11 nucleotides line up with TRBD2. The germline V gene has CDR1 SEHNR and CDR2 FQNEAQ (reference sequence). This CDR3 has 17 residues. V trimming: 3 bases; J trimming: 0 bases; junction bases outside the gene matches: 5. The CDR3 region has the DNA TGTGCCAGCAGCTTCCCCCTAGCGGGGGGAAGCACAGATACGCAGTATTTT. Translating gives CASSFPLAGGSTDTQYF.